The 25 T cell receptor beta chains below were found in one sample sequenced in a study of blood T cell repertoires in COVID-19. Repertoires were generated with immunoSEQ multiplex PCR, while TCRdb's copy carries only in-frame clones and drops some. The sample yields 100,000 to 150,000 clones, approximately 74% seen once. What was sequenced was peripheral blood. All receptors derive from an elderly man with COVID-19, enrolled during active disease.

The V gene is TRBV6-5, the J gene TRBJ2-1; weak D call: TRBD2 (6 bases). Germline V lookup: CDR1 MNHEY, CDR2 SVGAGI. CDR3 size: 15 residues. Trimming shortened V by 6 bases and J by 4 bases, and 16 bases separated the two germline ends. This CDR3 is CASRHGAGWYNEQFF. DNA of the CDR3: TGTGCCAGCAGACACGGGGCGGGATGGTACAATGAGCAGTTCTTC.

The CDR3 loop reads CASREGAFTDTQYF. The CDR3 DNA follows: TGTGCCAGTCGGGAGGGGGCTTTCACAGATACGCAGTATTTT. The rearrangement uses TRBV27 and TRBJ2-3; possible D gene TRBD2, 8 bases. The CDR3 runs 14 residues. Germline V CDR1 and CDR2: MNHEY, SMNVEV (reference sequence). The germline V and J ends were trimmed by 9 bases and 2 bases, with 15 bases remaining between them.

This clone was detected only a few times. The J gene is TRBJ2-7, the V gene TRBV19, with 8 positions matching TRBD1. Germline CDR1 LNHDA, CDR2 SQIVND (reference sequence). Germline trimming cut 3 bases from V and 5 bases from J; bases unmatched to any gene: 6. This CDR3 is built from 14 residues. The CDR3 coding sequence is TGTGCCAGTAGTATGACAGGGGTAACGAACGAGCAGTACTTC. Its protein is CASSMTGVTNEQYF.

This clone was recorded once. The chain joins TRBV27 to TRBJ1-6; 8 bases are a match to TRBD1. Per germline, CDR1 MNHEY and CDR2 SMNVEV (reference sequence). V trimming: 5 bases; J trimming: 10 bases; junction bases outside the gene matches: 4. This CDR3 is built from 13 residues. The CDR3 loop reads CASSQGAGSPLHF. DNA of the CDR3: TGTGCCAGCAGTCAGGGGGCAGGCTCACCCCTCCACTTT.

J is TRBJ2-7 and V is TRBV5-4, with 9 positions matching TRBD2. V gave up 1 base and J gave up 12 bases; unmatched junction bases: 5. The CDR3 contains 12 residues. Looked up from germline, CDR1 is SGHNT and CDR2 is YYREEE (reference sequence). CDR3 sequence reads: CASSLFGAGGYF. CDR3 nucleotide sequence: TGTGCCAGCAGCTTGTTTGGAGCGGGGGGGTACTTC.

This clone was observed a few times. The chain links TRBV18 to TRBJ2-7, with unresolved D. Deletions cut 2 bases from V and 2 bases from J, with 7 bases between. This CDR3 has 13 amino acids. CDR1 is KGHSH, CDR2 LQKENI, per germline. The CDR3 bases are TGTGCCAGCTCACCAGGAGACGCCTACGAGCAGTACTTC. Translation: CASSPGDAYEQYF.

The chain has TRBV6-5 and TRBJ2-3; D might be TRBD2 (6 bases). The CDR3 is 15 residues long. V was shortened by 6 bases and J by 6 bases, with 19 bases between the two germline ends. Germline V lookup: CDR1 MNHEY, CDR2 SVGAGI. The CDR3 protein is CASSRDLAISDTQYF. In DNA, the CDR3 is TGTGCCAGCAGCCGGGACTTGGCAATTTCGGATACGCAGTATTTT.

This clone has only one observation. The genes are TRBV2 and TRBJ1-1; 8 nucleotides match TRBD1. Germline CDR1 and CDR2: SNHLY and FYNNEI. The CDR3 consists of 14 residues. With V trimmed by 3 bases and J by 4 bases, 4 bases remained unmatched. Here the CDR3 DNA reads TGTGCCAGCAGTGAGGGACAGGAACGCACTGAAGCTTTCTTT. This encodes CASSEGQERTEAFF.

V gene TRBV24-1 combines with J gene TRBJ2-1; 10 bases align to TRBD2. The trim removed 5 bases at V and 3 bases at J, leaving 9 bases unmatched. From germline, CDR1 is KGHDR and CDR2 SFDVKD. There are 17 residues in the CDR3. The CDR3 protein is CATSATLAGVIYNEQFF. The CDR3 region has the DNA TGTGCCACCAGTGCCACCCTAGCGGGGGTTATCTACAATGAGCAGTTCTTC.

The chain is built from TRBV14 and TRBJ2-5; the D is unclear. Germline V gene sequence: CDR1 SGHDN, CDR2 FVKESK. This CDR3 spans 13 amino acids. Trimming removed 4 bases at V and 1 base at J, with 7 bases between. The CDR3 bases are TGTGCCAGCAGCCGAAACACCCAAGAGACCCAGTACTTC. Translated, it gives CASSRNTQETQYF.

V usage is TRBV24-1 and J usage is TRBJ2-3; no firm D call. Trimming removed 8 bases from V and 1 base from J, with 9 bases in between. The CDR3 contains 13 residues. CDR1 is KGHDR, CDR2 SFDVKD, per germline. The DNA for the CDR3 is TGTGCCACCACAGGCTCCGGCACAGATACGCAGTATTTT. As protein: CATTGSGTDTQYF.

The rearrangement links TRBV28 to TRBJ2-7; D perhaps matches TRBD1 (6 bases). This CDR3 region has 13 residues. Per germline, CDR1 MDHEN and CDR2 SYDVKM. V was trimmed by 6 bases and J by 2 bases, leaving 11 bases between them. In nucleotides, the CDR3 is TGTGCCAGCAGCAACAGGGTCGCCTACGAGCAGTACTTC. It translates to CASSNRVAYEQYF.

This chain connects TRBV4-3 to TRBJ1-2; tentatively, D is TRBD1 (5 bases). Between the trimmed V and J ends, which lost 0 bases and 0 bases, there was a span of 17 bases. Germline loops: CDR1 LGHNA, CDR2 YSLEER. The CDR3 has 18 residues. The CDR3 here is CASSQDGSGPFSNYGYTF. CDR3 nucleotides: TGCGCCAGCAGCCAAGATGGTTCAGGGCCTTTCTCTAACTATGGCTACACCTTC.

The rearrangement links TRBV29-1 to TRBJ2-1, with 9 bases fitting TRBD2. CDR3 length: 14 residues. Looked up from germline, CDR1 is SQVTM and CDR2 is ANQGSEA. Germline trimming cut 6 bases from V and 4 bases from J; bases unmatched to any gene: 7. CDR3: CSVTGTSSYNEQFF. The CDR3 DNA reads TGCAGCGTAACCGGGACTAGCTCGTACAATGAGCAGTTCTTC.

The chain uses TRBV10-3 and TRBJ2-2, with 12 bases matching TRBD2. Germline V lookup: CDR1 ENHRY, CDR2 SYGVKD. CDR3 length: 16 residues. The junction had 7 bases not matched to a gene; V was cut back by 7 bases and J by 4 bases. The CDR3, as DNA: TGTGCCATCACCGCGACTAGCGGGAGTGTCACCGGGGAGCTGTTTTTT. It translates to CAITATSGSVTGELFF.

This chain joins TRBV11-3 and TRBJ2-7; 9 bases align to TRBD1. The junction had 4 bases not matched to a gene; V was cut back by 4 bases and J by 0 bases. CDR3 length equals 15 residues. From germline, CDR1 is SGHNT and CDR2 YENEEA. CDR3 protein: CASSSGQGFSYEQYF. The CDR3 region has the DNA TGTGCCAGCAGCTCGGGACAGGGATTCTCCTACGAGCAGTACTTC. Complete variable domain (other parts from reference TRBV11-3 and TRBJ2-7): EAGVVQSPRYKIIEKKQPVAFWCNPISGHNTLYWYLQNLGQGPELLIRYENEEAVDDSQLPKDRFSAERLKGVDSTLKIQPAELGDSAVYLCASSSGQGFSYEQYFGPGTRLTVT.

V usage is TRBV6-2 or TRBV6-3 and J usage is TRBJ2-5, with TRBD2 matching over 13 bases. Unmatched junction bases numbered 6, after V lost 5 bases and J lost 0 bases. This CDR3 contains 17 residues. Germline CDR1 MNHEY, CDR2 SVGEGT. In DNA form, the CDR3 reads TGTGCCAGCAGTGACTTGACTAGCGGGGGGTACCAAGAGACCCAGTACTTC. Translated, it gives CASSDLTSGGYQETQYF.

About this clone itself: Other DNA variants within this sample encode the same CDR3. This chain joins TRBV9 and TRBJ1-1; D uncertain. This CDR3 contains 13 residues. Per germline, CDR1 SGDLS and CDR2 YYNGEE. V gave up 0 bases and J gave up 3 bases, with 6 bases separating them. CDR3 protein: CASSVGGYTEAFF. The CDR3 coding sequence is TGTGCCAGCAGCGTAGGAGGTTACACTGAAGCTTTCTTT.

The chain recombines TRBV6-1 with TRBJ1-4; tentative D call: TRBD1 (5 bases). The V end was cut by 3 bases, the J end by 14 bases, with 25 bases between. Germline V CDR1 and CDR2: MNHNS, SASEGT. The CDR3 loop spans 16 amino acids. The CDR3 loop is CASSDFLIVSRDLLFF. CDR3 DNA: TGTGCCAGCAGTGACTTTCTTATAGTCTCGCGGGACTTGCTGTTTTTT.

Note on this clone: Its ends do not fully match the called genes, so a read error is possible. The chain couples TRBV6-4 to TRBJ2-6, with D possibly being TRBD1 (5 bases). The CDR3 loop spans 15 amino acids. The germline V gene has CDR1 MRHNA and CDR2 SNTAGT. CDR3 DNA: TGTGCCAGCAGTGACTCCAGGGCTGGGGCCAACGTCCCGACTTTC. As protein: CASSDSRAGANVPTF.

The chain joins TRBV7-2 to TRBJ2-1, with D possibly TRBD2 on 6 matching bases. The V end lost 1 base, the J end lost 6 bases, and 13 bases lay between the germline ends. Per germline, CDR1 SGHTA and CDR2 FQGNSA. The CDR3 extends over 15 amino acids. Here the CDR3 DNA reads TGTGCCAGCAGCTTAGATTTCGGTAGCGGCAATGAGCAGTTCTTC. This gives the protein CASSLDFGSGNEQFF.

The rearrangement links TRBV13 to TRBJ2-1; 7 bases map to TRBD2. With 5 bases clipped from V and 7 bases from J, the junction kept 8 bases outside the gene matches. CDR1 and CDR2 (germline): PRHDT, FYEKMQ (reference sequence). This CDR3 is built from 14 residues. DNA for the CDR3: TGTGCCAGCAGCATGAGACTAGCCCTAAATGAGCAGTTCTTC. Translating it yields CASSMRLALNEQFF.

The chain joins TRBV9 to TRBJ2-3; D gene ambiguous. This CDR3 spans 13 amino acids. V was cut by 0 bases and J by 1 base, with 3 bases left in between. The germline V gene has CDR1 SGDLS and CDR2 YYNGEE. The CDR3 DNA sequence: TGTGCCAGCAGCGTAGTAGGCACAGATACGCAGTATTTT. Amino acids: CASSVVGTDTQYF.

This clone was counted only a few times. V gene TRBV7-8 combines with J gene TRBJ1-4; D ambiguous. In germline, CDR1 is SGHVS, CDR2 FQNEAQ. Trimming took 5 bases from V and 8 from J, leaving 15 bases between them. The CDR3 sequence is 14 residues long. In DNA form, the CDR3 reads TGTGCCAGCAGCACAAGCACGTTCGGGGAAAAACTGTTTTTT. This codes for CASSTSTFGEKLFF. Full variable domain (outside the CDR3, taken from reference TRBV7-8 and TRBJ1-4): GAGVSQSPRYKVAKRGQDVALRCDPISGHVSLFWYQQALGQGPEFLTYFQNEAQLDKSGLPSDRFFAERPEGSVSTLKIQRTQQEDSAVYLCASSTSTFGEKLFFGSGTQLSVL.

V and J are TRBV24-1 and TRBJ2-1; 13 positions agree with TRBD2. CDR3 length: 18 residues. The germline V gene has CDR1 KGHDR and CDR2 SFDVKD. The V gene end was trimmed by 0 bases and the J gene end by 1 base; junction bases not matched to a gene: 2. This chain's CDR3 is CATSDLQTSGRSYNEQFF. The CDR3 bases are TGTGCCACCAGTGATTTGCAGACTAGCGGGAGGTCCTACAATGAGCAGTTCTTC.